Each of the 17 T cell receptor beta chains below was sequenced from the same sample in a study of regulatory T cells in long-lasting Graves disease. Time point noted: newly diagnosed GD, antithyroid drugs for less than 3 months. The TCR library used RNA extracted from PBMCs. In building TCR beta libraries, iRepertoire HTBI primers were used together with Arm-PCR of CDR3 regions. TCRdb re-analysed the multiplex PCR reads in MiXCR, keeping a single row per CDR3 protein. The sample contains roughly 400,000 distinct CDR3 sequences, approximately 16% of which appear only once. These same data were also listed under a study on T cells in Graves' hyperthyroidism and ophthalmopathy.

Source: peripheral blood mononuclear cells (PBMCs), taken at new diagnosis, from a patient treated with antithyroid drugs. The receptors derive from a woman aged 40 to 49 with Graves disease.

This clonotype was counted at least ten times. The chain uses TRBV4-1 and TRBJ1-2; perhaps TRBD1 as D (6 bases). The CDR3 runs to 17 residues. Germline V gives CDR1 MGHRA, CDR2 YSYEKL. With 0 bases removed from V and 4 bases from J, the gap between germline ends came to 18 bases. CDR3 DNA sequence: TGCGCCAGCAGCCAAGATCAGTGGCAGGGGAGGACCTATGGCTACACCTTC. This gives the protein CASSQDQWQGRTYGYTF.

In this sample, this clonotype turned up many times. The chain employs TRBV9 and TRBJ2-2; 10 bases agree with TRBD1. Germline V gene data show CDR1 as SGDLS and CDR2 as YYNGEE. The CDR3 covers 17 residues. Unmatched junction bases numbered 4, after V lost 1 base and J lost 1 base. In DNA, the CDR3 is TGTGCCAGCAGCGTAACCGGGACAGGGGTGAACACCGGGGAGCTGTTTTTT. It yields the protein CASSVTGTGVNTGELFF.

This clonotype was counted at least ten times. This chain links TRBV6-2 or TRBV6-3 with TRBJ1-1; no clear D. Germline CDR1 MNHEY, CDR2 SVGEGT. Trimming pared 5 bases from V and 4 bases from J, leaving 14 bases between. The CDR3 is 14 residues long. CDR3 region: CASSVLGSGTEAFF. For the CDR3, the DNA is TGTGCCAGCAGTGTCCTGGGGTCGGGCACTGAAGCTTTCTTT.

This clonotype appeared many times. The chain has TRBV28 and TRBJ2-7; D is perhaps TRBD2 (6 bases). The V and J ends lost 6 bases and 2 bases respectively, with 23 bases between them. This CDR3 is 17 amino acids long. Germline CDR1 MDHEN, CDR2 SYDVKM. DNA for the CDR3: TGTGCCAGCAGGGGACGATCTGGGGCGGGACCAACCTACGAGCAGTACTTC. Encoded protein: CASRGRSGAGPTYEQYF.

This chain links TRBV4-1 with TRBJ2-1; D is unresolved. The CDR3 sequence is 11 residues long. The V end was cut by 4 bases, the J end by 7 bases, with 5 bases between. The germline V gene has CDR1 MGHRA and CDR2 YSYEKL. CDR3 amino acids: CASSRENEQFF. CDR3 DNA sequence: TGCGCCAGCAGCCGAGAGAATGAGCAGTTCTTC.

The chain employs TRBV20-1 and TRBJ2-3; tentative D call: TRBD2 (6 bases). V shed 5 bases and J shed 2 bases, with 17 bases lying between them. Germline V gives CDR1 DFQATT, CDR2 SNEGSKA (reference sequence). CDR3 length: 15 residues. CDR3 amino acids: CSAGRLGTSTDTQYF. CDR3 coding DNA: TGCAGTGCTGGGAGACTCGGGACTTCCACAGATACGCAGTATTTT.

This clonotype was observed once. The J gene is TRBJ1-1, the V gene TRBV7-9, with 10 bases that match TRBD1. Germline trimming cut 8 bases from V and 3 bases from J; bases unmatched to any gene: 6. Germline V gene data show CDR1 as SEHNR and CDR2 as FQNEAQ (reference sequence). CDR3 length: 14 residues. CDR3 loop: CASSRGQGYTEAFF. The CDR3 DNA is TGTGCCAGCTCTCGGGGACAGGGGTACACTGAAGCTTTCTTT.

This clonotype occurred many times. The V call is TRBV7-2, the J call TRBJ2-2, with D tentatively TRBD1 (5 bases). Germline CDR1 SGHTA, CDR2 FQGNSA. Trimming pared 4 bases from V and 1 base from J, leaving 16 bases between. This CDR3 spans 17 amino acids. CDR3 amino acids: CASSSTPLTGNTGELFF. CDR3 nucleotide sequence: TGTGCCAGCAGCTCCACCCCACTAACAGGGAACACCGGGGAGCTGTTTTTT.

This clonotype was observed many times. The CDR3 reads CASSLTPAGMAEQYF. CDR3 nucleotides: TGTGCCAGCAGCTTAACGCCGGCAGGGATGGCCGAGCAGTACTTC. The chain combines TRBV7-3 with TRBJ2-7; TRBD1 might be the D (5 bases). The CDR3 contains 15 residues. The V gene's germline CDR1 is SGHTA and CDR2 FQGTGA. Trimming left V 0 bases short and J 6 bases short, with 15 bases between.

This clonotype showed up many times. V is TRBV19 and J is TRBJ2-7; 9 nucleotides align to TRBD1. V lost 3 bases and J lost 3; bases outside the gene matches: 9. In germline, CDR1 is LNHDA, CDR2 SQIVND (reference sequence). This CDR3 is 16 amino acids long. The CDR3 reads CASSIPRTGDFYEQYF. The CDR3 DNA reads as TGTGCCAGTAGTATCCCCCGGACAGGGGATTTCTACGAGCAGTACTTC.

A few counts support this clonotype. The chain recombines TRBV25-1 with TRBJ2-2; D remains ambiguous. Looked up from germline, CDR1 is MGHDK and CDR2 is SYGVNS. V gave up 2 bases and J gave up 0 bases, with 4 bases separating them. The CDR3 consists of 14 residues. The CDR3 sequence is CASSERANTGELFF. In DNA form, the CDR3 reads TGTGCCAGCAGTGAACGGGCGAACACCGGGGAGCTGTTTTTT.

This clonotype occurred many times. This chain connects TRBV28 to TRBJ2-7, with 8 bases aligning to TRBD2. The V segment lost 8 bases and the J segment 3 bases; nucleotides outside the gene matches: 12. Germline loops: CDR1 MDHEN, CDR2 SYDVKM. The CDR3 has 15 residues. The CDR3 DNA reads TGTGCCAGCGAGTCTAGGGCGGGAGGCAGCTACGAGCAGTACTTC. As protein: CASESRAGGSYEQYF.

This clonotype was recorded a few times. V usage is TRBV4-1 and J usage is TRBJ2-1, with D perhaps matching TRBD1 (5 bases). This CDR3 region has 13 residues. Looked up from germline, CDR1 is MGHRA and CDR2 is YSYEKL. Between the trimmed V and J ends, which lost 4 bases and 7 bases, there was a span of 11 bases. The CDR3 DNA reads TGCGCCAGCAGCCCCTCCTCAGGGAATGAGCAGTTCTTC. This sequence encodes CASSPSSGNEQFF.

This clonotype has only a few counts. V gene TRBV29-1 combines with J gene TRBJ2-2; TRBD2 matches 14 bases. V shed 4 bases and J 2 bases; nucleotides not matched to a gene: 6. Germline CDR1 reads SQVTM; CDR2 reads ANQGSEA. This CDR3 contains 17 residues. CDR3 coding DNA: TGCAGCGTTGGAAGGGGACTAGCGGGGGATAACACCGGGGAGCTGTTTTTT. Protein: CSVGRGLAGDNTGELFF.

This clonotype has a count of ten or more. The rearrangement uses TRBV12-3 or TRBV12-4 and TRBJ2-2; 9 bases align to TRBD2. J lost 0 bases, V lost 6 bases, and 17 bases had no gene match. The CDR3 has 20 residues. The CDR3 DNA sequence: TGTGCCAGCAGCTCCACGGGCTGGGGAGCGGGAGGCGCGAACACCGGGGAGCTGTTTTTT. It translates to CASSSTGWGAGGANTGELFF.

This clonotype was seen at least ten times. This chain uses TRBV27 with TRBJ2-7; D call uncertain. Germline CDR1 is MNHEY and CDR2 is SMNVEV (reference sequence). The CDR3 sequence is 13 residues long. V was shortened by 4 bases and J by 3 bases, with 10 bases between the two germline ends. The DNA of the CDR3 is TGTGCCAGCAGTTCCGGAGTTAGCTACGAGCAGTACTTC. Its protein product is CASSSGVSYEQYF.

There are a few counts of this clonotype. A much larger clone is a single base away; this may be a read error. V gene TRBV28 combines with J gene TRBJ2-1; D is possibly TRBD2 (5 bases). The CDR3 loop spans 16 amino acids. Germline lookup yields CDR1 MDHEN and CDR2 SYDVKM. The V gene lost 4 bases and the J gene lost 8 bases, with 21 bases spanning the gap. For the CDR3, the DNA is TGTGCCAGCAGTTCATTCCAGCCGCTACGGGGATATGAGCAGTTCTTC. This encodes CASSSFQPLRGYEQFF.